This T cell receptor (beta chain) stems from a study of technical replicates of blood from a handful of donors. TCRdb's copy holds only in-frame clones and misses some; the assay was immunoSEQ multiplex PCR. The profile shows about 71,000 clones, around nine tenths of them singletons. Germline V gives CDR1 SGHRS, CDR2 YFSETQ. V was shortened by 4 bases and J by 4 bases, with 7 bases between the two germline ends. CDR3 length: 12 amino acids. The sequenced sample was PBMCs. This sequence was found in a human donor in good health. Some clones in this sample may be carry-over from other donors' samples. This chain links TRBV5-1 with TRBJ2-3; D call uncertain. The CDR3 DNA is TGCGCCAGCAGCCCCCCGTCAGATACGCAGTATTTT. It specifies CASSPPSDTQYF.